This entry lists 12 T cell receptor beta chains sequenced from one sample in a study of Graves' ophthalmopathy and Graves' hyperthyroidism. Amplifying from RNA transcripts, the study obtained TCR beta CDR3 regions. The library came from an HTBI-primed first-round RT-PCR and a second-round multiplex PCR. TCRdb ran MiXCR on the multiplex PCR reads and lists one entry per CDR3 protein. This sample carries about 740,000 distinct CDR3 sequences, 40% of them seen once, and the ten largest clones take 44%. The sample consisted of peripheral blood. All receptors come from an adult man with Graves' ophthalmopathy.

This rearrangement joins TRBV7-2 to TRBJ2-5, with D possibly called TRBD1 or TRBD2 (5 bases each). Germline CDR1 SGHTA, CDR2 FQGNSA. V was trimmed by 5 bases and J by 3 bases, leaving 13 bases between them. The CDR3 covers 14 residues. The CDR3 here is CASSPGTRKETQYF. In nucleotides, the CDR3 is TGTGCCAGCAGCCCCGGGACCAGAAAAGAGACCCAGTACTTC.

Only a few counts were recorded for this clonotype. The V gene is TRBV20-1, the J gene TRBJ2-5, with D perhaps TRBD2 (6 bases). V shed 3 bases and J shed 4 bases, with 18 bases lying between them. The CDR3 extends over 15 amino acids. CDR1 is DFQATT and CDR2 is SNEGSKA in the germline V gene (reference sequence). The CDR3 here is CSASGETGGGETQYF. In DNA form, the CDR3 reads TGCAGTGCTAGTGGGGAAACCGGGGGTGGAGAGACCCAGTACTTC.

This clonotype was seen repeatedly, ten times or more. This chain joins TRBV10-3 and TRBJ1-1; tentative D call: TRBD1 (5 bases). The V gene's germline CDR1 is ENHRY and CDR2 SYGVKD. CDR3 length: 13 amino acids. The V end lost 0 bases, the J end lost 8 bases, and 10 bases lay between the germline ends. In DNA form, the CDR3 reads TGTGCCATCAGTGAGTCGGGGGAAATCGAAGCTTTCTTT. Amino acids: CAISESGEIEAFF.

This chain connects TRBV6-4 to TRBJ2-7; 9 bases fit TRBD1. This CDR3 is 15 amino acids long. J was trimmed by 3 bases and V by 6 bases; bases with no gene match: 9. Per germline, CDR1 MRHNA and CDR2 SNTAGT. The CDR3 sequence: CASSPEPGQGYEQYF. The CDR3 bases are TGTGCCAGCAGCCCGGAACCGGGACAGGGCTACGAGCAGTACTTC.

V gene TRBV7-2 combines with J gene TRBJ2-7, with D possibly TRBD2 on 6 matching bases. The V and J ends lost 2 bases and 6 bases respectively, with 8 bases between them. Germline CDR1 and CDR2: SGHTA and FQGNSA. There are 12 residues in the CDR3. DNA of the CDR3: TGTGCCAGCAGCTTAAACGGGAGCGAGCAGTACTTC. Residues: CASSLNGSEQYF.

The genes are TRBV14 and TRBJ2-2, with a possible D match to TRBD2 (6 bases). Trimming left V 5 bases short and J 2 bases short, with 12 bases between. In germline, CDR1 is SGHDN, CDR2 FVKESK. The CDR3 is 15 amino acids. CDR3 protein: CASSSQGGNTGELFF. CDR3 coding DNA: TGTGCCAGCAGCTCGCAGGGAGGTAACACCGGGGAGCTGTTTTTT. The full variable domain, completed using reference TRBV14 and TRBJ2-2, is EAGVTQFPSHSVIEKGQTVTLRCDPISGHDNLYWYRRVMGKEIKFLLHFVKESKQDESGMPNNRFLAERTGGTYSTLKVQPAELEDSGVYFCASSSQGGNTGELFFGEGSRLTVL.

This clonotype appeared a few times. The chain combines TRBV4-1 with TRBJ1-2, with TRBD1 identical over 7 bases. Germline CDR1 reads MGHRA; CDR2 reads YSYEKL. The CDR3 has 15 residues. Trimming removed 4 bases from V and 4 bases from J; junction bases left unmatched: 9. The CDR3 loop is CASSPAEGAGYGYTF. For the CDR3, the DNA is TGCGCCAGCAGCCCTGCGGAGGGGGCCGGCTATGGCTACACCTTC.

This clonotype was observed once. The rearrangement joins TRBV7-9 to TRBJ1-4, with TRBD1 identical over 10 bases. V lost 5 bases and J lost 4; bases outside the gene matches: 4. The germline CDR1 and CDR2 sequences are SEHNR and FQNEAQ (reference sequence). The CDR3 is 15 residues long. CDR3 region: CASSGDRGSNEKLFF. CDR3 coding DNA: TGTGCCAGCAGCGGGGACAGGGGAAGTAATGAAAAACTGTTTTTT.

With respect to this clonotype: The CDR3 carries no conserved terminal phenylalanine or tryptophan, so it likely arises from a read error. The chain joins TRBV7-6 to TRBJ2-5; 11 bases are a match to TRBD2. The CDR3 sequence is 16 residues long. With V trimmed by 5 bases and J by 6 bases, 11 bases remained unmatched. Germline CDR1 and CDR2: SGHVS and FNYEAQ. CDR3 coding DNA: TGTGCCAGCAGCCAGGATAGCGGGGGGGCTAGGAAGACCCAGTACTGC. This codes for CASSQDSGGARKTQYC.

The CDR3 loop reads CASRGSGAGNSPLHF. The DNA for the CDR3 is TGTGCCAGCAGGGGATCGGGAGCTGGGAATTCACCCCTCCACTTT. The chain joins TRBV6-5 to TRBJ1-6; unclear D gene. In germline, CDR1 is MNHEY, CDR2 SVGAGI. Trimming left V 6 bases short and J 7 bases short, with 16 bases between. CDR3 size: 15 residues.

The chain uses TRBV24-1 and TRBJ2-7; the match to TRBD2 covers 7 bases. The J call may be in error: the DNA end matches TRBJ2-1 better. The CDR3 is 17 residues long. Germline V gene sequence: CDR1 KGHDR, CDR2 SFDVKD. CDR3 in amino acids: CATSDATSAWTYNEQFF. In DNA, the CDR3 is TGTGCCACCAGTGATGCAACTAGCGCATGGACCTACAATGAGCAGTTCTTC.

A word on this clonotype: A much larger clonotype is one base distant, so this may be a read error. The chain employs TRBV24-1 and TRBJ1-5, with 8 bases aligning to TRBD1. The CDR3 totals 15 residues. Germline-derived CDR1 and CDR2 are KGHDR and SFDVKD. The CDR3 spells CASSARTGLNQPQNF. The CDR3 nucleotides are TGTGCCAGCAGCGCCCGGACAGGGTTGAATCAGCCCCAGAATTTT.